The text below deals with one TCR beta chain. Germline-derived CDR1 and CDR2 are KGHDR and SFDVKD. Trimming removed 8 bases from V and 5 bases from J, with 11 bases in between. The CDR3 is 13 residues long. The sample is drawn from a study of blood T cell repertoires in COVID-19. Study as a whole: COVID-19 samples collected from the United States, Italy and Spain covered acute and convalescent phases. PBMCs, B-cell-depleted T cells, or T cells provided the cDNA or gDNA that made up the material.

In the original analysis: Amplification of reference gene primers provided the estimated nucleated cell counts. Assay used: immunoSEQ multiplex PCR; TCRdb lists only in-frame clones, some missing. For V, J and clone size, that table is used; D and trimming come from the DNA. The table has under 200,000 clones, roughly 81% seen once. Sequenced input: peripheral blood. The clonotype was recovered from a woman aged 80 or over with acute or convalescent COVID-19. V and J are TRBV24-1 and TRBJ2-2; D gene uncertain. This CDR3 is CATIQQETGELFF. CDR3 DNA: TGTGCCACCATCCAGCAGGAAACCGGGGAGCTGTTTTTT.